The rows below give T cell receptor beta chains drawn from one sample of a study of blood T cell repertoires in COVID-19. TCRdb's copy holds only in-frame clones and misses some; the assay was immunoSEQ multiplex PCR. The table shows hundreds of thousands of clones, with roughly 89% occurring only once. The sequenced sample consisted of peripheral blood. The receptor set was obtained from a man in his sixties who had recovered from COVID-19. The CDR3 runs from the conserved cysteine through the conserved F or W. D genes are given only for firm matches. Size values are once, few and many counts, or a class for expanded clones, and some rows have none.

j_gene: TRBJ1-2; len: 15; d_gene: TRBD1; v_gene: TRBV5-1; abundance: -; CDR3nt: TGCGCCAGCAGCTTGGCCGAAGGGACAGGTTATGGCTACACCTTC; CDR3aa: CASSLAEGTGYGYTF
j_gene: TRBJ1-2; len: 16; d_gene: TRBD1; v_gene: TRBV9; abundance: -; CDR3nt: TGTGCCAGCAGCGCAACAAACAGGGGGCTGAACTATGGCTACACCTTC; CDR3aa: CASSATNRGLNYGYTF
j_gene: TRBJ1-1; len: 18; d_gene: TRBD1; v_gene: TRBV3-1/TRBV3-2; abundance: -; CDR3nt: TGTGCCAGCAGCCAGAGGGACAGGGGGATTTTTGGGAACACTGAAGCTTTCTTT; CDR3aa: CASSQRDRGIFGNTEAFF
j_gene: TRBJ2-5; len: 12; d_gene: TRBD2; v_gene: TRBV5-4; abundance: once; CDR3nt: TGTGCCAGCTCCGGGACTAAGGGGACCCAGTACTTC; CDR3aa: CASSGTKGTQYF
j_gene: TRBJ2-3; len: 11; d_gene: -; v_gene: TRBV6-5; abundance: few; CDR3nt: TGTGCCAGCAGTTATCTAAATACGCAGTATTTT; CDR3aa: CASSYLNTQYF
j_gene: TRBJ2-7; len: 16; d_gene: -; v_gene: TRBV4-3; abundance: -; CDR3nt: TGCGCCAGCAGCCGAGAACTAGAAGCGGCGCTTTACGAGCAGTACTTC; CDR3aa: CASSRELEAALYEQYF
j_gene: TRBJ2-2; len: 21; d_gene: TRBD1; v_gene: TRBV18; abundance: -; CDR3nt: TGTGCCAGCTCACCTCTAGGAGCCCGGGACAGGGGCCTAGCGAACACCGGGGAGCTGTTTTTT; CDR3aa: CASSPLGARDRGLANTGELFF
j_gene: TRBJ1-2; len: 13; d_gene: -; v_gene: TRBV18; abundance: -; CDR3nt: TGTGCCAGCTCAGCCGGACAAGTCTATGGCTACACCTTC; CDR3aa: CASSAGQVYGYTF
j_gene: TRBJ2-7; len: 15; d_gene: -; v_gene: TRBV3-1/TRBV3-2; abundance: -; CDR3nt: TGTGCCAGCAGCCAGAGGATGGACACAACCTACGAGCAGTACTTC; CDR3aa: CASSQRMDTTYEQYF
j_gene: TRBJ1-3; len: 15; d_gene: -; v_gene: TRBV10-2; abundance: -; CDR3nt: TGCGCCAGCAGTAATTTCCAGGGCCGGGGAAACACCATATATTTT; CDR3aa: CASSNFQGRGNTIYF
j_gene: TRBJ2-1; len: 15; d_gene: -; v_gene: TRBV6-4; abundance: -; CDR3nt: TGTGCCAGCAGTTCCGGCGGGACCTCCTACAATGAGCAGTTCTTC; CDR3aa: CASSSGGTSYNEQFF
j_gene: TRBJ2-7; len: 13; d_gene: -; v_gene: TRBV6-2/TRBV6-3; abundance: -; CDR3nt: TGTGCCAGCCGCCCAAAATCATCCTACGAGCAGTACTTC; CDR3aa: CASRPKSSYEQYF
j_gene: TRBJ2-1; len: 14; d_gene: TRBD2; v_gene: TRBV5-1; abundance: -; CDR3nt: TGCGCCAGCAGCTCGGGACTAGTTCTTGCTGAGCAGTTCTTC; CDR3aa: CASSSGLVLAEQFF
j_gene: TRBJ2-7; len: 15; d_gene: -; v_gene: TRBV19; abundance: -; CDR3nt: TGTGCCAGTAGTATGGACAAAAAGAGCTCCTACGAGCAGTACTTC; CDR3aa: CASSMDKKSSYEQYF
j_gene: TRBJ2-2; len: 14; d_gene: -; v_gene: TRBV9; abundance: -; CDR3nt: TGTGCCAGCAGCGTAGATCAGGACACCGGGGAGCTGTTTTTT; CDR3aa: CASSVDQDTGELFF
j_gene: TRBJ2-4; len: 15; d_gene: TRBD1; v_gene: TRBV7-2; abundance: -; CDR3nt: TGTGCCAGCAGCTCCGGGACAGGGACCAAAAACATTCAGTACTTC; CDR3aa: CASSSGTGTKNIQYF
j_gene: TRBJ2-3; len: 16; d_gene: -; v_gene: TRBV7-6; abundance: -; CDR3nt: TGTGCCAGCAGCTTGCAGGGACTTAAGGGCACAGATACGCAGTATTTT; CDR3aa: CASSLQGLKGTDTQYF
j_gene: TRBJ2-7; len: 18; d_gene: TRBD1; v_gene: TRBV6-8; abundance: -; CDR3nt: TGTGCCAGCAGTTACTCGCCGGGACAGGGAGATCAATCCTACGAGCAGTACTTC; CDR3aa: CASSYSPGQGDQSYEQYF
j_gene: TRBJ1-4; len: 17; d_gene: TRBD1; v_gene: TRBV28; abundance: once; CDR3nt: TGTGCCAGCAGCTGGAGGAGGGGGCTGGGAACTAATGAAAAACTGTTTTTT; CDR3aa: CASSWRRGLGTNEKLFF
j_gene: TRBJ1-1; len: 15; d_gene: -; v_gene: TRBV19; abundance: -; CDR3nt: TGTGCCAGTAGTATTCGGAGTCTGTCGAACACTGAAGCTTTCTTT; CDR3aa: CASSIRSLSNTEAFF
j_gene: TRBJ2-7; len: 18; d_gene: TRBD2; v_gene: TRBV3-1/TRBV3-2; abundance: -; CDR3nt: TGTGCCAGCAGCCGGCCCCTAAAAGACGGGAGGGCCGGGTACGAGCAGTACTTC; CDR3aa: CASSRPLKDGRAGYEQYF
j_gene: TRBJ2-5; len: 13; d_gene: -; v_gene: TRBV5-1; abundance: -; CDR3nt: TGCGCCAGCAGCTTCGGCGGCCAAGAGACCCAGTACTTC; CDR3aa: CASSFGGQETQYF
j_gene: TRBJ2-1; len: 12; d_gene: -; v_gene: TRBV27; abundance: -; CDR3nt: TGTGCCAGCAGTTCTCCAGTCAATGAGCAGTTCTTC; CDR3aa: CASSSPVNEQFF
j_gene: TRBJ2-4; len: 17; d_gene: TRBD2; v_gene: TRBV6-1; abundance: -; CDR3nt: TGTGCCAGCAGTGAACGGGGCGGGGGGACGATCAAAAACATTCAGTACTTC; CDR3aa: CASSERGGGTIKNIQYF
j_gene: TRBJ2-2; len: 15; d_gene: TRBD1; v_gene: TRBV10-3; abundance: -; CDR3nt: TGTGCCATCAAGGGACAGGGACTTGTCACCGGGGAGCTGTTTTTT; CDR3aa: CAIKGQGLVTGELFF
j_gene: TRBJ1-6; len: 15; d_gene: TRBD1; v_gene: TRBV11-3; abundance: -; CDR3nt: TGTGCCAGCAGCTTACGGGACAGGGTTAATTCACCCCTCCACTTT; CDR3aa: CASSLRDRVNSPLHF
j_gene: TRBJ2-2; len: 16; d_gene: TRBD2; v_gene: TRBV4-3; abundance: -; CDR3nt: TGCGCCAGCAGCCCGCAAGCGGGAGGGAACACCGGGGAGCTGTTTTTT; CDR3aa: CASSPQAGGNTGELFF
j_gene: TRBJ2-1; len: 16; d_gene: -; v_gene: TRBV11-2; abundance: -; CDR3nt: TGTGCCAGCAGCTTACAGGGCGGAAGCTCCTACAATGAGCAGTTCTTC; CDR3aa: CASSLQGGSSYNEQFF
j_gene: TRBJ1-3; len: 13; d_gene: -; v_gene: TRBV12-3/TRBV12-4; abundance: -; CDR3nt: TGTGCCAGCGACCACAGGGTCGTAAACACCATATATTTT; CDR3aa: CASDHRVVNTIYF
j_gene: TRBJ1-2; len: 15; d_gene: -; v_gene: TRBV10-3; abundance: -; CDR3nt: TGTGCCATCAGTGAGGGCAGGGGCCTTGGTTATGGCTACACCTTC; CDR3aa: CAISEGRGLGYGYTF
j_gene: TRBJ1-2; len: 12; d_gene: -; v_gene: TRBV24-1; abundance: -; CDR3nt: TGTGCCACCAGTGGGACAGATGGTGGCTACACCTTC; CDR3aa: CATSGTDGGYTF
j_gene: TRBJ2-7; len: 14; d_gene: -; v_gene: TRBV3-1/TRBV3-2; abundance: -; CDR3nt: TGTGCCAGCAGCCCACAGGGTGGGATCTACGAGCAGTACTTC; CDR3aa: CASSPQGGIYEQYF
j_gene: TRBJ1-5; len: 16; d_gene: TRBD1; v_gene: TRBV28; abundance: -; CDR3nt: TGTGCCAGCAGTCGACCCGGGACAGGGTCCAATCAGCCCCAGCATTTT; CDR3aa: CASSRPGTGSNQPQHF
j_gene: TRBJ2-7; len: 16; d_gene: TRBD2; v_gene: TRBV5-1; abundance: -; CDR3nt: TGCGCCAGCAGCAAGATGACTAGCGGGTCAACCTACGAGCAGTACTTC; CDR3aa: CASSKMTSGSTYEQYF
j_gene: TRBJ2-1; len: 17; d_gene: TRBD2; v_gene: TRBV18; abundance: -; CDR3nt: TGTGCCAGCACCCCGGGACTAGCGGGAGTAGGCCACAATGAGCAGTTCTTC; CDR3aa: CASTPGLAGVGHNEQFF
j_gene: TRBJ2-1; len: 15; d_gene: -; v_gene: TRBV6-5; abundance: -; CDR3nt: TGTGCCAGCAGTAAACCGGGACTTCGGAACAATGAGCAGTTCTTC; CDR3aa: CASSKPGLRNNEQFF
j_gene: TRBJ1-4; len: 13; d_gene: -; v_gene: TRBV12-3/TRBV12-4; abundance: -; CDR3nt: TGTGCCAGCAGTTTTTCCGCGAGTGAAAAACTGTTTTTT; CDR3aa: CASSFSASEKLFF
j_gene: TRBJ2-3; len: 16; d_gene: TRBD2; v_gene: TRBV7-8; abundance: -; CDR3nt: TGTGCCAGCAGCCCCCAAGGAGCGGGACGCACAGATACGCAGTATTTT; CDR3aa: CASSPQGAGRTDTQYF
j_gene: TRBJ2-7; len: 15; d_gene: -; v_gene: TRBV5-1; abundance: -; CDR3nt: TGCGCCAGCAGCAGCCGGACAGGGACTACCTACGAGCAGTACTTC; CDR3aa: CASSSRTGTTYEQYF
j_gene: TRBJ1-3; len: 14; d_gene: TRBD1; v_gene: TRBV3-1/TRBV3-2; abundance: -; CDR3nt: TGTGCCAGCAGCCGAGGGGGCGGAGGAAACACCATATATTTT; CDR3aa: CASSRGGGGNTIYF
j_gene: TRBJ1-1; len: 16; d_gene: TRBD1; v_gene: TRBV4-2; abundance: -; CDR3nt: TGTGCCAGCAGCCGCCCACAGGGGGCCCTGAACACTGAAGCTTTCTTT; CDR3aa: CASSRPQGALNTEAFF
j_gene: TRBJ2-7; len: 14; d_gene: -; v_gene: TRBV5-1; abundance: -; CDR3nt: TGCGCCAGCAGCTTGGAACAGGTGACCTACGAGCAGTACTTC; CDR3aa: CASSLEQVTYEQYF
j_gene: TRBJ1-1; len: 15; d_gene: -; v_gene: TRBV9; abundance: -; CDR3nt: TGTGCCAGCAGCGTAGACCCACAGATCAACACTGAAGCTTTCTTT; CDR3aa: CASSVDPQINTEAFF
j_gene: TRBJ2-5; len: 16; d_gene: TRBD2; v_gene: TRBV5-1; abundance: -; CDR3nt: TGCGCCAGCAGCTTGGCCGGTGGGACTAGCGCGGAGACCCAGTACTTC; CDR3aa: CASSLAGGTSAETQYF
j_gene: TRBJ2-5; len: 14; d_gene: TRBD2; v_gene: TRBV10-3; abundance: -; CDR3nt: TGTGCCATCAAAGCGGGGGGTCTCCAAGAGACCCAGTACTTC; CDR3aa: CAIKAGGLQETQYF
j_gene: TRBJ1-4; len: 14; d_gene: -; v_gene: TRBV5-1; abundance: -; CDR3nt: TGCGCCAGCAGCTTGACCCGGGGGAATGAAAAACTGTTTTTT; CDR3aa: CASSLTRGNEKLFF
j_gene: TRBJ2-7; len: 16; d_gene: TRBD2; v_gene: TRBV5-1; abundance: once; CDR3nt: TGCGCCAGCAGCACCGGGACTAGCGGGATAGGATACGAGCAGTACTTC; CDR3aa: CASSTGTSGIGYEQYF